The following is a T cell receptor beta chain sequence with its context. Its specificity is unknown. With iRepertoire HTBI primers and Arm-PCR of CDR3 regions, TCR beta libraries were built. TCRdb re-called the multiplex PCR reads with MiXCR, one entry per CDR3 protein. The sample lists about 310,000 distinct CDR3 sequences, 18% occurring once. As for time point: newly diagnosed GD, antithyroid drugs for less than 3 months. Generation of the TCR library employed RNA extracted from PBMCs. This sample stems from a study of regulatory T cells in long-lasting Graves disease. Across the whole study: Prior antithyroid drug treatment in newly diagnosed Graves' patients lasted under 3 months. The study's findings and limits: The TCR repertoire of persistent Graves' patients was less diverse than that of newly diagnosed ones. Repertoires from persistent disease leaned toward TRBV28, TRBJ1-2 and TRBJ2-5.

The junction had 2 bases not matched to a gene; V was cut back by 2 bases and J by 4 bases. This CDR3 is 15 amino acids long. CDR1 is LGHDT and CDR2 is YNNKEL in the germline V gene (reference sequence). This chain uses TRBV3-1 with TRBJ2-3; 11 bases line up with TRBD2. The sample was peripheral blood mononuclear cells (PBMCs), taken at new diagnosis, from a patient treated with antithyroid drugs. This TCR derives from a female donor with Graves disease. The CDR3 nucleotides are TGTGCCAGCAGCCAACAGGGACTAGCGGCAGATACGCAGTATTTT. It yields the protein CASSQQGLAADTQYF.